The present entry profiles one TCR beta chain with its context. Its cognate antigen is unknown. Repertoires were generated with immunoSEQ multiplex PCR, while TCRdb's copy carries only in-frame clones and drops some. The table has some 130,000 clones, over 85% seen once. This sample was taken from a study of T cell responses to AZD1222 COVID-19 vaccine. Study results and caveats: Vaccine-associated CD4 TCRs spanned spike, dominant at 160-218 and 743-854. Repertoires were obtained solely post-peak T cell response.

The V end was cut by 1 base, the J end by 3 bases, with 13 bases between. The CDR3 has 16 amino acids. Per germline, CDR1 SGHDT and CDR2 YYEEEE. The origin of this receptor is an adult who received the AZD1222 COVID-19 vaccine. V and J are TRBV5-6 and TRBJ2-2; unclear D gene. Sequencing was performed on peripheral blood, taken 28 days after the second AZD1222 dose. The CDR3 DNA follows: TGTGCCAGCAGCTTGTTCCAGCTGCGATACACCGGGGAGCTGTTTTTT. Its translation: CASSLFQLRYTGELFF.